The present T cell receptor beta chain was sequenced within a study of cytomegalovirus exposure and HLA in healthy donors. PCR primers comprised 60 Vbeta and 13 Jbeta primers. This table comes from immunoSEQ multiplex PCR, and its TCRdb copy is limited to in-frame clones, with some not included. The repertoire consists of roughly 130,000 clones, with 75% to 85% occurring once and the leading ten covering roughly 1.2%. This clonotype originated in a girl aged 2 to 9 in good health and CMV-seronegative. The specimen was PBMCs.

CDR3 sequence reads: CASSQRLAGGPSGELFF. The DNA of the CDR3 is TGCGCCAGCAGCCAGAGACTAGCGGGGGGGCCGTCCGGGGAGCTGTTTTTT. The V and J genes are TRBV4-1 and TRBJ2-2; 14 bases align to TRBD2. J lost 6 bases, V lost 3 bases, and 6 bases had no gene match. The CDR3 extends over 17 amino acids. Germline-derived CDR1 and CDR2 are MGHRA and YSYEKL.